What follows are 11 T cell receptor beta chains derived from one specimen sequenced in a study of blood T cell repertoires in COVID-19. This table comes from immunoSEQ multiplex PCR, and its TCRdb copy is limited to in-frame clones, with some not included. The sample has about 150,000 clones; roughly 84% are singletons. Specimen: peripheral blood. The source of these receptors is an elderly woman with active or convalescent COVID-19.

The chain uses TRBV5-1 and TRBJ1-1; perhaps TRBD1 as D (5 bases). Trimming removed 0 bases from V and 3 bases from J, with 12 bases in between. The CDR3 contains 15 residues. The germline gives CDR1 SGHRS, CDR2 YFSETQ. The chain's CDR3 is CASSLVVGGDTEAFF. The CDR3 region has the DNA TGCGCCAGCAGCTTGGTGGTAGGAGGGGACACTGAAGCTTTCTTT.

The genes are TRBV19 and TRBJ1-1, with D perhaps matching TRBD1 (6 bases). Looked up from germline, CDR1 is LNHDA and CDR2 is SQIVND (reference sequence). The germline V and J ends were trimmed by 1 base and 6 bases, with 9 bases remaining between them. The CDR3 contains 13 residues. CDR3 protein: CASSIVGQPEAFF. DNA for the CDR3: TGTGCCAGTAGTATAGTAGGACAGCCTGAAGCTTTCTTT.

The chain is built from TRBV30 and TRBJ2-2; 10 bases align to TRBD2. Germline V gene lookup returns CDR1 GTSNPN and CDR2 SVGIG (reference sequence). The CDR3 is 16 amino acids. V lost 0 bases and J lost 6; bases outside the gene matches: 7. In DNA, the CDR3 is TGTGCCTGGAGTGTTAGGCTAGCGGGAGCGGCCGGGGAGCTGTTTTTT. This codes for CAWSVRLAGAAGELFF.

This chain joins TRBV10-2 and TRBJ2-3, with TRBD1 matching 7 bases. The CDR3 has 13 residues. The J segment lost 4 bases and the V segment lost 3 bases, leaving 1 base of the junction unmatched. Germline V gives CDR1 WSHSY, CDR2 SAAADI. CDR3 loop: CASSEQGSDTQYF. DNA of the CDR3: TGCGCCAGCAGTGAACAGGGGTCAGATACGCAGTATTTT.

This chain connects TRBV5-4 to TRBJ1-4, with 8 bases lining up with TRBD1. Germline-derived CDR1 and CDR2 are SGHNT and YYREEE (reference sequence). V shed 4 bases, J shed 7 bases, and the junction held 12 bases outside the gene matches. CDR3 length equals 16 residues. The CDR3 region has the DNA TGTGCCAGCAGCCTAAAACAGGGGGACTTTGGTGAAAAACTGTTTTTT. Protein sequence: CASSLKQGDFGEKLFF.

This clone appeared a single time. The chain has TRBV28 and TRBJ1-2; 7 nucleotides agree with TRBD1. J gave up 6 bases and V 5 bases, and 6 bases lay outside the gene matches. CDR3 length: 13 amino acids. Germline V CDR1 and CDR2: MDHEN, SYDVKM. The DNA of the CDR3 is TGTGCCAGCAGTGGAAACAGGGGTGATGGCTACACCTTC. Protein: CASSGNRGDGYTF.

This chain joins TRBV6-5 and TRBJ2-1; 7 bases map to TRBD1. The V gene's germline CDR1 is MNHEY and CDR2 SVGAGI. V trimming: 6 bases; J trimming: 4 bases; junction bases outside the gene matches: 9. The CDR3 is made up of 15 amino acids. CDR3 in DNA: TGTGCCAGCAGGCCCACAGGGGCAATTTACAATGAGCAGTTCTTC. This codes for CASRPTGAIYNEQFF.

The rearrangement uses TRBV19 and TRBJ1-1, with D unresolved. V dropped 5 bases and J dropped 1 base, with 14 bases sitting between them. CDR1 and CDR2 from the germline V gene are LNHDA and SQIVND (reference sequence). The CDR3 totals 15 residues. CDR3 protein: CASSWGSAANTEAFF. The CDR3 nucleotides read TGTGCCAGTAGTTGGGGTAGCGCGGCGAACACTGAAGCTTTCTTT.

This chain links TRBV6-5 with TRBJ2-3; perhaps TRBD1 as D (6 bases). Germline assignment: CDR1 MNHEY and CDR2 SVGAGI. The CDR3 length is 14 residues. Trimming removed 0 bases from V and 8 bases from J, with 12 bases in between. The DNA of the CDR3 is TGTGCCAGCAGTTACTCACAGGGCCCCGGTACGCAGTATTTT. It encodes CASSYSQGPGTQYF.

The chain combines TRBV28 with TRBJ2-5; TRBD2 agrees at 14 bases. This CDR3 is 14 amino acids long. Per germline, CDR1 MDHEN and CDR2 SYDVKM. Trimming cost V 10 bases and J 2 bases; bases outside gene matches: 3. As DNA, the CDR3 is TGTGCCACTGGGACTAGCGGGAGACAAGAGACCCAGTACTTC. Translated: CATGTSGRQETQYF. Looking up the rest from reference TRBV28 and TRBJ2-5 gives the full variable domain: DVKVTQSSRYLVKRTGEKVFLECVQDMDHENMFWYRQDPGLGLRLIYFSYDVKMKEKGDIPEGYSVSREKKERFSLILESASTNQTSMYLCATGTSGRQETQYFGPGTRLLVL.

CDR3 residues: CASNRDTGENYGYGYTF. The CDR3 DNA follows: TGTGCCAGCAATAGAGACACAGGGGAGAACTATGGCTATGGCTACACCTTC. J is TRBJ1-2 and V is TRBV21-1; the DNA was not used to check the table's D call, TRBD1. TRBV21-1 is a known pseudogene. The CDR3 length is 17 residues.